Listed here are 22 T cell receptor beta chains from one sample, sequenced in a study of blood T cell repertoires in COVID-19. The method was immunoSEQ multiplex PCR; TCRdb's version includes in-frame clones alone and lacks a portion of them. The table has approximately 85,000 clones, about 90% seen once; the top ten hold 4.3%. Sequences were obtained from peripheral blood. All receptors derive from a woman older than 75 with active or convalescent COVID-19.

The V and J genes are TRBV19 and TRBJ1-2; no reliable D call. V lost 7 bases, J lost 8 bases, and 11 bases lay in between. This CDR3 is 11 amino acids long. Germline CDR1 reads LNHDA; CDR2 reads SQIVND (reference sequence). The DNA of the CDR3 is TGTGCCAGTACAGCGGGAGGCGGCTACACCTTC. Protein product: CASTAGGGYTF. The variable domain in full, with the rest retrieved from reference TRBV19 and TRBJ1-2, is DGGITQSPKYLFRKEGQNVTLSCEQNLNHDAMYWYRQDPGQGLRLIYYSQIVNDFQKGDIAEGYSVSREKKESFPLTVTSAQKNPTAFYLCASTAGGGYTFGSGTRLTVV.

The gene calls are TRBV19 and TRBJ2-2; no firm D call. Trimming shortened V by 1 base and J by 0 bases, and 6 bases separated the two germline ends. The CDR3 has 15 residues. Germline lookup yields CDR1 LNHDA and CDR2 SQIVND (reference sequence). CDR3 sequence reads: CASSIAVTNTGELFF. CDR3 bases: TGTGCCAGTAGTATAGCGGTAACGAACACCGGGGAGCTGTTTTTT.

This chain connects TRBV11-2 to TRBJ1-1, with D tentatively TRBD1 (5 bases). This CDR3 comprises 15 residues. Germline loops: CDR1 SGHAT, CDR2 FQNNGV. Trimming took 2 bases from V and 3 from J, leaving 13 bases between them. DNA of the CDR3: TGTGCCAGCAGCTTATTCCAGGGTTGGGACACTGAAGCTTTCTTT. It is translated as CASSLFQGWDTEAFF. Full variable domain (missing parts from reference TRBV11-2 and TRBJ1-1): EAGVAQSPRYKIIEKRQSVAFWCNPISGHATLYWYQQILGQGPKLLIQFQNNGVVDDSQLPKDRFSAERLKGVDSTLKIQPAKLEDSAVYLCASSLFQGWDTEAFFGQGTRLTVV.

The chain joins TRBV27 to TRBJ2-2; possible D gene TRBD2, 6 bases. The CDR3 sequence is 14 residues long. From germline, CDR1 is MNHEY and CDR2 SMNVEV (reference sequence). Deletions cut 6 bases from V and 5 bases from J, with 13 bases between. CDR3 coding DNA: TGTGCCAGCAGGCGGGAAGGTTCGACCGGGGAGCTGTTTTTT. This sequence encodes CASRREGSTGELFF.

The rearrangement uses TRBV2 and TRBJ1-4; D possibly corresponds to TRBD1 (6 bases). The germline CDR1 and CDR2 sequences are SNHLY and FYNNEI. This CDR3 has 16 residues. V lost 4 bases, J lost 0 bases, and 12 bases lay in between. The CDR3 DNA reads TGTGCCAGCAGTGGTCAAGGGGGGGCAACTAATGAAAAACTGTTTTTT. Translation: CASSGQGGATNEKLFF.

The gene calls are TRBV4-3 and TRBJ2-7; possibly TRBD2 for D (5 bases). Trimming shortened V by 0 bases and J by 9 bases, and 15 bases separated the two germline ends. This CDR3 has 14 amino acids. CDR1 LGHNA and CDR2 YSLEER come from the germline V gene. This CDR3 is CASSQDRSGVGQYF. DNA for the CDR3: TGCGCCAGCAGCCAAGATCGGTCCGGGGTAGGGCAGTACTTC.

The rearrangement uses TRBV2 and TRBJ2-3; unclear D gene. This CDR3 is built from 12 residues. V lost 2 bases, J lost 10 bases, and 10 bases lay in between. Germline V gene lookup returns CDR1 SNHLY and CDR2 FYNNEI. CDR3 bases: TGTGCCAGCAGTGAAAACGAGAGGCCGCAGTATTTT. This codes for CASSENERPQYF. Using reference TRBV2 and TRBJ2-3 for the parts outside the CDR3, the full variable domain is EPEVTQTPSHQVTQMGQEVILRCVPISNHLYFYWYRQILGQKVEFLVSFYNNEISEKSEIFDDQFSVERPDGSNFTLKIRSTKLEDSAMYFCASSENERPQYFGPGTRLTVL.

The V call is TRBV11-1, the J call TRBJ2-7; a possible D gene is TRBD1 (6 bases). Germline assignment: CDR1 SGHAT and CDR2 FQDESV (reference sequence). Between the trimmed V and J ends, which lost 3 bases and 4 bases, there was a span of 16 bases. There are 15 residues in the CDR3. CDR3 DNA: TGTGCCAGCAGCTTGTCGTACAGGGAAGGATACGAGCAGTACTTC. Translation: CASSLSYREGYEQYF. Full variable domain (outside the CDR3, taken from reference TRBV11-1 and TRBJ2-7): EAEVAQSPRYKITEKSQAVAFWCDPISGHATLYWYRQILGQGPELLVQFQDESVVDDSQLPKDRFSAERLKGVDSTLKIQPAELGDSAMYLCASSLSYREGYEQYFGPGTRLTVT.

The V call is TRBV10-3, the J call TRBJ1-1, with D possibly matching TRBD1 (5 bases). Trimming pared 6 bases from V and 0 bases from J, leaving 11 bases between. CDR1 and CDR2 from the germline V gene are ENHRY and SYGVKD. This CDR3 spans 14 amino acids. The CDR3 nucleotides read TGTGCCATCAGGGAGGGGACTATGAACACTGAAGCTTTCTTT. It yields the protein CAIREGTMNTEAFF.

The chain couples TRBV28 to TRBJ1-2; D call uncertain. The V and J ends lost 5 bases and 8 bases respectively, with 12 bases between them. CDR3 length: 12 residues. The germline V gene has CDR1 MDHEN and CDR2 SYDVKM. The CDR3 protein is CASSRTVVGYTF. The CDR3, as DNA: TGTGCCAGCAGTAGAACAGTCGTGGGCTACACCTTC.

This clone was observed once. The chain is built from TRBV9 and TRBJ2-3; 12 nucleotides agree with TRBD2. The CDR3 is made up of 16 amino acids. Germline trimming cut 4 bases from V and 3 bases from J; bases unmatched to any gene: 6. Germline CDR1 and CDR2: SGDLS and YYNGEE. In DNA form, the CDR3 reads TGTGCCAGCAGCCCTACCGGGACTAGCGGGACAGATACGCAGTATTTT. This translates into CASSPTGTSGTDTQYF.

This clone appeared a single time. This chain links TRBV7-8 with TRBJ1-3; TRBD1 agrees at 8 bases. This CDR3 contains 16 residues. Germline CDR1 reads SGHVS; CDR2 reads FQNEAQ. The V gene end was trimmed by 8 bases and the J gene end by 4 bases; junction bases not matched to a gene: 13. The CDR3 region is CASGRVGRGQGNTIYF. In DNA, the CDR3 is TGTGCCAGCGGTAGGGTGGGCAGGGGGCAAGGAAACACCATATATTTT.

The chain has TRBV18 and TRBJ1-1; TRBD1 matches 9 bases. The CDR3 totals 14 residues. With V trimmed by 4 bases and J by 7 bases, 7 bases remained unmatched. Germline lookup yields CDR1 KGHSH and CDR2 LQKENI. The CDR3 DNA reads as TGTGCCAGCTCACGAACGACAGGGGGAAGTGAAGCTTTCTTT. Translated: CASSRTTGGSEAFF. The full variable domain, with the rest looked up from reference TRBV18 and TRBJ1-1, is NAGVMQNPRHLVRRRGQEARLRCSPMKGHSHVYWYRQLPEEGLKFMVYLQKENIIDESGMPKERFSAEFPKEGPSILRIQQVVRGDSAAYFCASSRTTGGSEAFFGQGTRLTVV.

The genes are TRBV5-1 and TRBJ2-3, with D maybe TRBD1 (5 bases). V was cut by 5 bases and J by 3 bases, with 7 bases left in between. CDR1 is SGHRS and CDR2 is YFSETQ in the germline V gene. The CDR3 runs 12 residues. CDR3 sequence: CASRGLTDTQYF. The CDR3 DNA is TGCGCCAGCAGGGGGCTAACAGATACGCAGTATTTT.

This clone was seen a single time. The rearrangement links TRBV7-2 to TRBJ2-3; 7 bases agree with TRBD2. Trimming took 1 base from V and 2 from J; bases not matched to a gene: 3. CDR1 is SGHTA, CDR2 FQGNSA, per germline. The CDR3 sequence is 15 residues long. Written as DNA, the CDR3 is TGTGCCAGCAGCTTAGAAAGCGGGGCCACAGATACGCAGTATTTT. Translation gives CASSLESGATDTQYF.

The chain has TRBV30 and TRBJ2-2; 8 bases match TRBD1. This CDR3 has 19 amino acids. J gave up 0 bases and V 3 bases, and 15 bases lay outside the gene matches. The germline CDR1 and CDR2 sequences are GTSNPN and SVGIG (reference sequence). CDR3 region: CAWRSLRGPRFANTGELFF. The CDR3 coding sequence is TGTGCCTGGAGGTCCCTCAGGGGGCCAAGGTTCGCGAACACCGGGGAGCTGTTTTTT.

The chain has TRBV28 and TRBJ1-1, with D perhaps TRBD1 (5 bases). Trimming removed 8 bases at V and 6 bases at J, with 10 bases between. Germline loops: CDR1 MDHEN, CDR2 SYDVKM. This CDR3 comprises 11 residues. The CDR3 bases are TGTGCCAGCCTCACAGGATCTGAAGCTTTCTTT. Protein sequence: CASLTGSEAFF.

This chain uses TRBV7-2 with TRBJ2-5, with TRBD2 identical over 10 bases. V shed 1 base, J shed 4 bases, and the junction held 6 bases outside the gene matches. Germline loops: CDR1 SGHTA, CDR2 FQGNSA. The CDR3 length is 16 residues. CDR3 loop: CASSLGRGTSVETQYF. CDR3 coding DNA: TGTGCCAGCAGCTTAGGGAGGGGGACTAGCGTAGAGACCCAGTACTTC.

The sample holds one count of this clone. The chain couples TRBV27 to TRBJ1-2, with D perhaps TRBD1 (6 bases). The V and J ends lost 5 bases and 2 bases respectively, with 15 bases between them. The CDR3 sequence is 15 residues long. Germline CDR1 and CDR2: MNHEY and SMNVEV (reference sequence). The CDR3 region is CASSQNRVVNYGYTF. The CDR3 DNA sequence: TGTGCCAGCAGTCAAAACAGGGTCGTCAACTATGGCTACACCTTC.

This clone was seen just once. The sample has other DNA sequences that encode this CDR3 too. The genes are TRBV3-1 (or the pseudogene TRBV3-2) and TRBJ1-1; 7 nucleotides line up with TRBD1. Germline loops: CDR1 LGHDT, CDR2 YNNKEL (reference sequence). The CDR3 totals 13 residues. The V and J ends lost 1 base and 5 bases, in that order; junction bases with no gene match: 1. In nucleotides, the CDR3 is TGTGCCAGCAGCCAAGGACAGGGTACTGAAGCTTTCTTT. Amino acid sequence: CASSQGQGTEAFF.

The CDR3 is CASKEPGGSYEQYF. The CDR3 DNA reads TGCGCCAGCAAGGAGCCAGGAGGCTCCTACGAGCAGTACTTC. The rearrangement links TRBV5-1 to TRBJ2-7; a possible D gene is TRBD2 (5 bases). V shed 6 bases and J shed 0 bases, with 13 bases lying between them. The CDR3 is 14 residues long. Germline-derived CDR1 and CDR2 are SGHRS and YFSETQ.

The rearrangement joins TRBV5-1 to TRBJ2-3; 7 bases agree with TRBD2. After removal of 6 bases from V and 2 bases from J, the junction contained 9 bases not matched to a gene. The CDR3 is 15 residues long. Germline-derived CDR1 and CDR2 are SGHRS and YFSETQ. The CDR3 DNA reads as TGCGCCAGCACAGCCGGGACTACCAACACAGATACGCAGTATTTT. As protein: CASTAGTTNTDTQYF. The complete variable domain, with remaining parts taken from reference TRBV5-1 and TRBJ2-3, reads KAGVTQTPRYLIKTRGQQVTLSCSPISGHRSVSWYQQTPGQGLQFLFEYFSETQRNKGNFPGRFSGRQFSNSRSEMNVSTLELGDSALYLCASTAGTTNTDTQYFGPGTRLTVL.